This entry describes one T cell receptor (beta chain). Antigen: not known. Trimming left V 3 bases short and J 1 base short, with 9 bases between. CDR1 GTSNPN and CDR2 SVGIG come from the germline V gene (reference sequence). This CDR3 has 13 amino acids. The data were obtained in a study of shared clonotypes between healthy human individuals. TCRdb's copy holds only in-frame clones and misses some; the assay was immunoSEQ multiplex PCR. The sample yields 2.3 million or so clones, roughly 93% seen once. The study, taken as a whole, reports: Non-shared clonotypes had lower generation probabilities than clonotypes shared by all four sorted-subset donors.

The sample comprised naive CD4+ T cells from PBMCs. The subset is: CD45RA+ positively selected. The TCR was taken from a man aged 18 to 29 in good health. Some clones in this sample may be carry-over from other donors' samples. The V gene is TRBV30, the J gene TRBJ2-5; D gene ambiguous. CDR3 DNA sequence: TGTGCCTGGAGCACACTTAGCCAAGAGACCCAGTACTTC. It codes for CAWSTLSQETQYF. Drawing the rest from reference TRBV30 and TRBJ2-5, the complete variable domain is SQTIHQWPATLVQPVGSPLSLECTVEGTSNPNLYWYRQAAGRGLQLLFYSVGIGQISSEVPQNLSASRPQDRQFILSSKKLLLSDSGFYLCAWSTLSQETQYFGPGTRLLVL.